These T cell receptor beta chains were read from a single sample in a study of molecular identifiers for immune sequencing clone quantification. TCRdb re-called the PCR reads through MiXCR, storing one row per CDR3 protein. The data show hundreds of thousands of distinct CDR3 sequences, about 25% seen once. The sequenced sample was naive CD8+ T cells from blood, with Jurkat cell RNA spiked in. The receptors were sampled from a human donor in good health. Some libraries in this study had Jurkat cell RNA spiked in. The CDR3 runs from the conserved cysteine through the conserved F or W. D genes are given only for firm matches. Some rows have no size entry. The others give once, few or many, or a class for an expanded clone.

abundance: .; v_gene: TRBV20-1; d_gene: TRBD1; j_gene: TRBJ2-2; CDR3nt: TGCAGTGTTCCCAAGGGGACAGGGCTCACCGGGGAGCTGTTTTTT; CDR3aa: CSVPKGTGLTGELFF
abundance: .; v_gene: TRBV2; d_gene: .; j_gene: TRBJ1-6; CDR3nt: TGTGCCAGCAGTGAAGCGGCGGGAAACCCGGGATCACCCCTCCACTTT; CDR3aa: CASSEAAGNPGSPLHF
abundance: few; v_gene: TRBV11-2; d_gene: TRBD1; j_gene: TRBJ1-6; CDR3nt: TGTGCCAGCAGCTTAGATCGGACAGGGCACAATTCACCCCTCCACTTT; CDR3aa: CASSLDRTGHNSPLHF
abundance: .; v_gene: TRBV19; d_gene: .; j_gene: TRBJ2-1; CDR3nt: TGTGCCAGTCTGTCCCGACTTTACAATGAGCAGTTCTTC; CDR3aa: CASLSRLYNEQFF
abundance: few; v_gene: TRBV4-1; d_gene: TRBD1; j_gene: TRBJ1-1; CDR3nt: TGCGCCAGCAGCCAAGAGCAGGGGGCTGGTACTGAAGCTTTCTTT; CDR3aa: CASSQEQGAGTEAFF
abundance: many; v_gene: TRBV27; d_gene: TRBD2; j_gene: TRBJ2-1; CDR3nt: TGTGCCAGCAGTAGTGGACTAGCGGGAGAGGTTGATGAGCAGTTCTTC; CDR3aa: CASSSGLAGEVDEQFF
abundance: .; v_gene: TRBV6-1; d_gene: .; j_gene: TRBJ1-1; CDR3nt: TGTGCCAGCAGGAAAGGGAGGGTTGGGGGAATTTCGACGAACACTGAAGCTTTCTTT; CDR3aa: CASRKGRVGGISTNTEAFF
abundance: .; v_gene: TRBV20-1; d_gene: TRBD2; j_gene: TRBJ2-7; CDR3nt: TGCAGTGCTATAGCGGGAGTCAACCCCTACGAGCAGTACTTC; CDR3aa: CSAIAGVNPYEQYF
abundance: many; v_gene: TRBV7-9; d_gene: TRBD1; j_gene: TRBJ1-4; CDR3nt: TGTGCCAGCAGTCTCCGGGACAGGGGTTATGAAAAACTGTTTTTT; CDR3aa: CASSLRDRGYEKLFF
abundance: .; v_gene: TRBV6-2/TRBV6-3; d_gene: .; j_gene: TRBJ1-6; CDR3nt: TGTGCCAGCAGTCCGGGACACCATACCCCCCTCCCCTTT; CDR3aa: CASSPGHHTPLPF
abundance: .; v_gene: TRBV18; d_gene: .; j_gene: TRBJ2-7; CDR3nt: TGTGCCAGCTCACCCCCAGACCACTACGAGCAGTACTTC; CDR3aa: CASSPPDHYEQYF
abundance: many; v_gene: TRBV3-1; d_gene: .; j_gene: TRBJ2-2; CDR3nt: TGTGCCAGCAGCCAAGATCTGTCCGGGGAGCTGTTTTTT; CDR3aa: CASSQDLSGELFF
abundance: .; v_gene: TRBV20-1; d_gene: TRBD2; j_gene: TRBJ2-3; CDR3nt: TGCAGTGCTAGGCAGCGGGAGGGTAGAACAGATACGCAGTATTTT; CDR3aa: CSARQREGRTDTQYF
abundance: .; v_gene: TRBV3-1; d_gene: TRBD2; j_gene: TRBJ2-1; CDR3nt: TGTGCCAGCAGCCAAGTTTTGGTGCGGGAGTTTTGGGGTGAGCAGTTCTTC; CDR3aa: CASSQVLVREFWGEQFF
abundance: .; v_gene: TRBV3-1; d_gene: TRBD2; j_gene: TRBJ2-7; CDR3nt: TGTGCCAGCAGCCAAGTTACCCCCGGGACTACCTACGAGCAGTACTTC; CDR3aa: CASSQVTPGTTYEQYF
abundance: few; v_gene: TRBV3-2; d_gene: .; j_gene: TRBJ2-7; CDR3nt: TGTGCCAGCAGCCAGCCCCCTAGCGCGAACTACGAGCAGTACTTC; CDR3aa: CASSQPPSANYEQYF
abundance: many; v_gene: TRBV27; d_gene: TRBD2; j_gene: TRBJ2-7; CDR3nt: TGTGCCAGCAGTACCAGCGGGGGGCTGGCCTACGAGCAGTACTTC; CDR3aa: CASSTSGGLAYEQYF
abundance: .; v_gene: TRBV29-1; d_gene: .; j_gene: TRBJ2-2; CDR3nt: TGCAGCGTTGAAGAGGTAACGACAGGGTACGGCGGGGAGCTGGTTTTT; CDR3aa: CSVEEVTTGYGGELVF
abundance: .; v_gene: TRBV20-1; d_gene: TRBD2; j_gene: TRBJ2-7; CDR3nt: TGCAGTGCTAGAAGCGGGAGCGACGAGCAGTACTTC; CDR3aa: CSARSGSDEQYF
abundance: .; v_gene: TRBV24-1; d_gene: .; j_gene: TRBJ1-5; CDR3nt: TGTGCCACCAGTGATTTGGACGGTCAGCCCCAGCATTTT; CDR3aa: CATSDLDGQPQHF
abundance: few; v_gene: TRBV7-9; d_gene: TRBD2; j_gene: TRBJ2-3; CDR3nt: TGTGCCAGCAGCCCAGGTTGGGCGGGGGGCGGCACAGATACGCAGTATTTT; CDR3aa: CASSPGWAGGGTDTQYF
abundance: once; v_gene: TRBV27; d_gene: TRBD2; j_gene: TRBJ2-7; CDR3nt: TGTGCCAGCAGTGGAAAACCTAGCGGGCACTCCTACGAGCAGTACTTC; CDR3aa: CASSGKPSGHSYEQYF
abundance: .; v_gene: TRBV5-1; d_gene: .; j_gene: TRBJ1-1; CDR3nt: TGCCCCAGCAGCGAGGGGGGGGGCTTCGCAATGAGCACTGAAGCTTTCTTT; CDR3aa: CPSSEGGGFAMSTEAFF
abundance: .; v_gene: TRBV12-3/TRBV12-4; d_gene: TRBD2; j_gene: TRBJ2-1; CDR3nt: TGTGCCAGCAGTGTCGGGACTAGCGGGGGCTCCTACAATGAGCAGTTCTTC; CDR3aa: CASSVGTSGGSYNEQFF
abundance: many; v_gene: TRBV18; d_gene: .; j_gene: TRBJ2-3; CDR3nt: TGTGCCAGCTCATTAGACACCAACACAGATACGCAGTATTTT; CDR3aa: CASSLDTNTDTQYF
abundance: .; v_gene: TRBV6-2/TRBV6-3; d_gene: .; j_gene: TRBJ2-4; CDR3nt: TGTGCCAGCAGTTACAATGAATGGGGAAACATTCAGTACTTC; CDR3aa: CASSYNEWGNIQYF
abundance: many; v_gene: TRBV30; d_gene: TRBD2; j_gene: TRBJ2-3; CDR3nt: TGTGCCCAAACTAGCGCAGGCACAGATACGCAGTATTTT; CDR3aa: CAQTSAGTDTQYF
abundance: .; v_gene: TRBV12-3/TRBV12-4; d_gene: TRBD2; j_gene: TRBJ2-5; CDR3nt: TGTGCCAGCAGTTTAGGGCGGGAGGATAGGGAGACCCAGTACTTC; CDR3aa: CASSLGREDRETQYF
abundance: .; v_gene: TRBV7-8; d_gene: .; j_gene: TRBJ1-5; CDR3nt: TGTGCCAGCAGCTTCGGAGGGGTTACTCAGCCCCAGCATTTT; CDR3aa: CASSFGGVTQPQHF
abundance: few; v_gene: TRBV7-9; d_gene: TRBD2; j_gene: TRBJ2-7; CDR3nt: TGTGCCAGCAGGGGGAAGCGGGAGGCGTACGAGCAGTACTTC; CDR3aa: CASRGKREAYEQYF
abundance: many; v_gene: TRBV12-3/TRBV12-4; d_gene: .; j_gene: TRBJ2-7; CDR3nt: TGTGCCAGCAGTTTAGCGGGGGACGAGCAGTACTTC; CDR3aa: CASSLAGDEQYF